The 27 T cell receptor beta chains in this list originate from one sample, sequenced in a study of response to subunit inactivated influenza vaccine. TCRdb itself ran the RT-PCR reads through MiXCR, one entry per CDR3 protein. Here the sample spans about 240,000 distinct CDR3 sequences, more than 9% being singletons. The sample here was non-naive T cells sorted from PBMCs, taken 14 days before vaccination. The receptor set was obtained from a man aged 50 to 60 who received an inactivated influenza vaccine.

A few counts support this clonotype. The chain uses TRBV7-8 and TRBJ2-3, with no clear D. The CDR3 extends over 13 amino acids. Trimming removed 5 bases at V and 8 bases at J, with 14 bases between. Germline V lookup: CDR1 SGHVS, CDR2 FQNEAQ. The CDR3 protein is CASSPAASFTQYF. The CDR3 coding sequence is TGTGCCAGCAGCCCCGCGGCCTCGTTTACGCAGTATTTT.

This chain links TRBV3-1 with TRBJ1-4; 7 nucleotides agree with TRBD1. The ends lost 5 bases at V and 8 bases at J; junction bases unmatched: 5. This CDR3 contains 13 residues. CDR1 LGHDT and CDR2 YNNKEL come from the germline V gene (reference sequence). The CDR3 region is CASSNRGYEKLFF. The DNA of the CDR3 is TGTGCCAGCAGCAACAGGGGCTACGAAAAACTGTTTTTT.

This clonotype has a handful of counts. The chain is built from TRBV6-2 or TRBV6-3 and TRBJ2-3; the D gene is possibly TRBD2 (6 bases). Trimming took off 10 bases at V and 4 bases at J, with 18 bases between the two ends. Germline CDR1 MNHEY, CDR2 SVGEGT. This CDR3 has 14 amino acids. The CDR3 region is CAIHEAGRSDTQYF. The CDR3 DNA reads TGTGCCATCCACGAGGCAGGGAGGTCAGATACGCAGTATTTT.

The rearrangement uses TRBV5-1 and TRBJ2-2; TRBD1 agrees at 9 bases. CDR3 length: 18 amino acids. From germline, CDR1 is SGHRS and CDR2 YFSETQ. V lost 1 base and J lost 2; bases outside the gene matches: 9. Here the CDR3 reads CASSLIGVGQGNTGELFF. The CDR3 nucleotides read TGCGCCAGCAGCTTGATTGGCGTGGGACAGGGAAACACCGGGGAGCTGTTTTTT.

This chain's CDR3 is CASSPSKQGRAKNIQYF. In DNA, the CDR3 is TGTGCCAGCAGCCCGTCAAAACAGGGACGAGCCAAAAACATTCAGTACTTC. V usage is TRBV5-6 and J usage is TRBJ2-4; D perhaps matches TRBD1 (6 bases). The CDR3 consists of 17 residues. V gave up 4 bases and J gave up 0 bases, with 17 bases separating them. The germline V gene has CDR1 SGHDT and CDR2 YYEEEE.

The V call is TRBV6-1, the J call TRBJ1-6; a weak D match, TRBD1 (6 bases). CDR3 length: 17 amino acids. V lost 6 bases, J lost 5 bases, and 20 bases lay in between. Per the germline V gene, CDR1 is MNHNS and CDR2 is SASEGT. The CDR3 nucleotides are TGTGCCAGCAGACCCGGCCCTACAGGGTTTCATAATTCACCCCTCCACTTT. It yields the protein CASRPGPTGFHNSPLHF.

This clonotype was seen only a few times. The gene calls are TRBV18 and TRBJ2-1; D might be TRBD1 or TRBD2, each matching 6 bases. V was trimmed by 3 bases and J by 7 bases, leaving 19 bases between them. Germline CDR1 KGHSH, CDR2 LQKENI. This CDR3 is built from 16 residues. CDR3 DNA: TGTGCCAGCTCACCCCCTAGGGGGGTTCTGGTAAATGAGCAGTTCTTC. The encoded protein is CASSPPRGVLVNEQFF.

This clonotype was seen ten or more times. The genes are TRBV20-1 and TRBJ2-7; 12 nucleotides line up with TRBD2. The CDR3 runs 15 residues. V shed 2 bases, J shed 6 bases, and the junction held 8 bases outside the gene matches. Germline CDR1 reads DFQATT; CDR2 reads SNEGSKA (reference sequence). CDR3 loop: CSARSPSGGAGEQYF. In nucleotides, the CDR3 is TGCAGTGCTAGATCCCCTAGCGGGGGGGCTGGCGAGCAGTACTTC.

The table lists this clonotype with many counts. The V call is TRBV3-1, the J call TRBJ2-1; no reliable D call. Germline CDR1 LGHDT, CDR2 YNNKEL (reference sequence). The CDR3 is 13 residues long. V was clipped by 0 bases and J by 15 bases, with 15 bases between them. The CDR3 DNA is TGTGCCAGCAGCCAAGATGCAGGCAGCCACCTGTTCTTC. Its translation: CASSQDAGSHLFF.

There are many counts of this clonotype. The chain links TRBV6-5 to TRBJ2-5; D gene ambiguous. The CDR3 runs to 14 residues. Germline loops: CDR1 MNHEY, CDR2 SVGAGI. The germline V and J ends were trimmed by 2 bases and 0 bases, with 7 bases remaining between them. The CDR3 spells CASSYGQYQETQYF. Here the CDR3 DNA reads TGTGCCAGCAGTTACGGCCAGTACCAAGAGACCCAGTACTTC.

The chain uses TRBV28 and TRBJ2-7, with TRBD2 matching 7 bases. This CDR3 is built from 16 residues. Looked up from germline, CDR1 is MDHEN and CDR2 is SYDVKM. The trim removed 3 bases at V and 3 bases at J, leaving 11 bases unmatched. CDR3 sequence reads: CASSLEAGGTNYEQYF. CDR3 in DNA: TGTGCCAGCAGTTTGGAAGCAGGCGGGACTAACTACGAGCAGTACTTC.

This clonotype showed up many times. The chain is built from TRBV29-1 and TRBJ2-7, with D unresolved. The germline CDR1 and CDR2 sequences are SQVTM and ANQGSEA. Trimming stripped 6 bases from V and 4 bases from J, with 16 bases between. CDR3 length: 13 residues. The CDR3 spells CSVTLSTLYEQYF. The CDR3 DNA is TGCAGCGTAACCCTTTCGACGCTTTACGAGCAGTACTTC.

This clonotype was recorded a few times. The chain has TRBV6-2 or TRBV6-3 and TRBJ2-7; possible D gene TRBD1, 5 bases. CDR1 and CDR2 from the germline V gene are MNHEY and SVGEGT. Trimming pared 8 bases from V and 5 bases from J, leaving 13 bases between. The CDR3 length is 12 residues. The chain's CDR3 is CASRLGVHEQYF. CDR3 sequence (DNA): TGTGCCAGCCGATTAGGGGTCCACGAGCAGTACTTC.

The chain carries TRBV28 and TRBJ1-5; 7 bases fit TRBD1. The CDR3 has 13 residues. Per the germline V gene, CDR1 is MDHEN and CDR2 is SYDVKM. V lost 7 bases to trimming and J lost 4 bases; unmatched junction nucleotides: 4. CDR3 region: CASKGQRNQPQHF. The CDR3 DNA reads TGTGCCAGCAAGGGACAGCGGAATCAGCCCCAGCATTTT.

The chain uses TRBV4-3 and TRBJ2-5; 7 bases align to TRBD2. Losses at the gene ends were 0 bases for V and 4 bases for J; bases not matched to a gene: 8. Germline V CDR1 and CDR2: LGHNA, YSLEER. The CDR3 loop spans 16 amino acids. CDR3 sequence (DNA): TGCGCCAGCAGCCAAGATTTGCGGGGGTTTCGAGAGACCCAGTACTTC. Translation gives CASSQDLRGFRETQYF.

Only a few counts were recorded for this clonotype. The CDR3 loop is CSVLSGANVLTF. Here the CDR3 DNA reads TGCAGCGTTCTCAGTGGGGCCAACGTCCTGACTTTC. The V and J genes are TRBV29-1 and TRBJ2-6; D unclear. The germline V and J ends were trimmed by 5 bases and 3 bases, with 5 bases remaining between them. CDR1 and CDR2 (germline): SQVTM, ANQGSEA. This CDR3 has 12 residues. The variable domain in full, completed from reference TRBV29-1 and TRBJ2-6, reads SAVISQKPSRDICQRGTSLTIQCQVDSQVTMMFWYRQQPGQSLTLIATANQGSEATYESGFVIDKFPISRPNLTFSTLTVSNMSPEDSSIYLCSVLSGANVLTFGAGSRLTVL.

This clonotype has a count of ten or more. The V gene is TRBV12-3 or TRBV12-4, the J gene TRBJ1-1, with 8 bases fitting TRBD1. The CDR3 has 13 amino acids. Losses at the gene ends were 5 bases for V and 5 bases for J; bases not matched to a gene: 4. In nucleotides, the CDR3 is TGTGCCAGCAGTGTCGGACAGGGAACTGAAGCTTTCTTT. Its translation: CASSVGQGTEAFF.

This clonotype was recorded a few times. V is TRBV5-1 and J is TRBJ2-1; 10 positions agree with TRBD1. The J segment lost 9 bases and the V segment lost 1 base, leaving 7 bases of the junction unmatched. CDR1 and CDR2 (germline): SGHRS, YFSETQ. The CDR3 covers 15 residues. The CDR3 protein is CASSLFGTGDSEQFF. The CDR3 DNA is TGCGCCAGCAGCTTGTTTGGGACAGGGGATAGTGAGCAGTTCTTC.

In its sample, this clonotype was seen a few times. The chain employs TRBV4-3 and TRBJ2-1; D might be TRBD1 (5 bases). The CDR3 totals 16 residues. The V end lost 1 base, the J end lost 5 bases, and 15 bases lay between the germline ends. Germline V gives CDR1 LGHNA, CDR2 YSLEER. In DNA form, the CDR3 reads TGCGCCAGCAGCCAAGGTTCAGCAGGGCTTGACAATGAGCAGTTCTTC. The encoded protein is CASSQGSAGLDNEQFF.

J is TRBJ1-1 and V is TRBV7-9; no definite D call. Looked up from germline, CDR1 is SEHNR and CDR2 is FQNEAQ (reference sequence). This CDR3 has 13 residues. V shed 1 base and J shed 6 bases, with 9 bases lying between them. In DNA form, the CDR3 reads TGTGCCAGCAGCTTAGTTGGCGGGGCTGAAGCTTTCTTT. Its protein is CASSLVGGAEAFF.

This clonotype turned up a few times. The CDR3 reads CASSFSGGLVTGELFF. Written as DNA, the CDR3 is TGCGCCAGCAGCTTCTCGGGAGGGTTGGTCACCGGGGAGCTGTTTTTT. The chain is built from TRBV5-1 and TRBJ2-2; 8 bases match TRBD2. Germline CDR1 reads SGHRS; CDR2 reads YFSETQ. The CDR3 is 16 amino acids. Trimming took 2 bases from V and 4 from J; bases not matched to a gene: 7.

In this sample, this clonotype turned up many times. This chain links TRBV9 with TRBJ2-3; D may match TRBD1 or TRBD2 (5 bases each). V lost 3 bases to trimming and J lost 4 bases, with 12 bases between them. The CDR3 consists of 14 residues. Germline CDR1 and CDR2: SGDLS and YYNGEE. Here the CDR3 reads CASSGRDGPDTQYF. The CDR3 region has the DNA TGTGCCAGCAGCGGTCGGGACGGCCCAGATACGCAGTATTTT.

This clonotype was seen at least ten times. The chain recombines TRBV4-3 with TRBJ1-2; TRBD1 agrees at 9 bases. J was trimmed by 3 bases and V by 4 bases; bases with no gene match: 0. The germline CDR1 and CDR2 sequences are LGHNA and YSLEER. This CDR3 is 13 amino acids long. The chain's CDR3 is CASSRTGDYGYTF. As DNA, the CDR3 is TGCGCCAGCAGCCGGACAGGGGACTATGGCTACACCTTC.

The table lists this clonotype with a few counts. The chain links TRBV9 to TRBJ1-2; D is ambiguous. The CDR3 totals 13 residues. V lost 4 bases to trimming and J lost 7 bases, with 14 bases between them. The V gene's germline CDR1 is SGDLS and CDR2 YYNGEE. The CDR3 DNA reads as TGTGCCAGCAGCATTCCAGGACGCGGTGGCTACACCTTC. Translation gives CASSIPGRGGYTF.

This chain's CDR3 is CASSLIPGSGAGELFF. The CDR3 nucleotides read TGTGCCAGCAGCTTAATTCCCGGGAGTGGGGCCGGGGAGCTGTTTTTT. J is TRBJ2-2 and V is TRBV7-3; tentative D call: TRBD2 (6 bases). Germline V lookup: CDR1 SGHTA, CDR2 FQGTGA. V was trimmed by 1 base and J by 6 bases, leaving 15 bases between them. This CDR3 has 16 amino acids.

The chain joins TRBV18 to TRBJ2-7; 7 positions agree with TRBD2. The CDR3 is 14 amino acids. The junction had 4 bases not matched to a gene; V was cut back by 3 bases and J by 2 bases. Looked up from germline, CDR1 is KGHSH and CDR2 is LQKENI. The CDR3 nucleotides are TGTGCCAGCTCACCGTCTAGCGGCACCTACGAGCAGTACTTC. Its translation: CASSPSSGTYEQYF.

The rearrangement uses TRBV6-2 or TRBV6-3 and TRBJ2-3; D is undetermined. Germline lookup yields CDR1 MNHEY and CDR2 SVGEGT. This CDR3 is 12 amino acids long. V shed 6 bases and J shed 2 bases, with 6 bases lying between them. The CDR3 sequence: CASREHTDTQYF. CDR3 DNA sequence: TGTGCCAGCAGAGAACACACAGATACGCAGTATTTT.